This T cell receptor beta chain is from a study of blood T cells in healthy people across ages. Regarding the study as a whole: Whereas aged donors had fewer naive CD4+ cells, long-lived donors had more of them and higher diversity.

Germline V CDR1 and CDR2: KGHSH, LQKENI. The CDR3 is 18 amino acids. Sample-barcoded 5' priming and a J-beta primer mix drove a second PCR of roughly 6 to 12 cycles. A single record per CDR3 protein comes from TCRdb applying MiXCR to the 5' RACE reads. The sample consists of about 730,000 distinct CDR3 sequences, more than 40% of them appearing once. Points on this clonotype: Its specificity is not known. Relative to the germline gene, one junction end is altered; a read error may explain this.

Whenever a sample was processed, at least 6 million PBMCs were isolated. This receptor was identified in an older woman in good health. What was sequenced was blood. The V call is TRBV18, the J call TRBJ2-1; D gene uncertain. The J call may be mistaken, given a closer DNA end match to TRBJ2-7. In DNA, the CDR3 is TGTGCCAGCACACCAAGAAATACGCGCAGTAGCTCCTACAATGAGCAGTACTTC. Translation gives CASTPRNTRSSSYNEQYF.